This T cell receptor (beta chain) was captured in a study of CD8+ T cells in alopecia areata. As regards this clone: The antigen is unknown.

The treatment was: oral pan-JAK inhibitor, 5-10 mg twice daily. Alopecia areata patients provided lesional scalp punch biopsies and peripheral blood. As the sequencing template, cDNA was produced by extracting RNA and reverse transcribing it. Here immunoSEQ multiplex PCR was the method, and the copy in TCRdb shows in-frame clones only, minus some. The data contain approximately 280,000 clones, 58% of them singletons. Per the germline V gene, CDR1 is LGHNA and CDR2 is YSLEER. The trim removed 1 base at V and 4 bases at J, leaving 5 bases unmatched. This CDR3 is 15 amino acids long. Study-wide points: Many of the expanded lesional clones endured in scalp and blood while on tofacitinib.

This clonotype was sampled from a human donor with alopecia areata. The chain recombines TRBV4-3 with TRBJ2-5, with 8 bases fitting TRBD1. The sample was CD4+ T cells sorted from blood, taken at week 24, from a patient treated with tofacitinib. The CDR3 region is CASSQGGTGGETQYF. The DNA for the CDR3 is TGCGCCAGCAGCCAAGGGGGGACAGGAGGAGAGACCCAGTACTTC.